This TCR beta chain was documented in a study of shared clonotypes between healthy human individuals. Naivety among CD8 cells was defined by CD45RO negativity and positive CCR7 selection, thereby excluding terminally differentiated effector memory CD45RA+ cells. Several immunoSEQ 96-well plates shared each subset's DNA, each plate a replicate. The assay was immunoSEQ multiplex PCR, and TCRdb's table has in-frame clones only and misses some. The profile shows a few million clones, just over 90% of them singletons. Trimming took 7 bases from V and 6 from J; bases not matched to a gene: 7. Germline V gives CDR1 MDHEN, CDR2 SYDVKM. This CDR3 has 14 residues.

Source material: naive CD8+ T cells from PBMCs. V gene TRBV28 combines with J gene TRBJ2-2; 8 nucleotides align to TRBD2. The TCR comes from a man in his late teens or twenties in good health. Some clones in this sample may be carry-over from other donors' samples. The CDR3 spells CASTILRGAGELFF. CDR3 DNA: TGTGCCAGCACTATTTTGCGGGGGGCCGGGGAGCTGTTTTTT.